Following are 28 T cell receptor beta chains from one sample sequenced in a study of T cell clones after liver transplantation. Method: immunoSEQ multiplex PCR; TCRdb's copy keeps in-frame clones and lacks some. Of thousands of clones listed, 25% to 40% are singletons. TCRbeta sequences of proliferating CFSE-low MLR cells were labeled alloreactive. No antigens are known for them. Sequencing was performed on CD8+ T cells from cultured PBMCs. These TCRs come from a human patient who received a liver transplant. Some T cells may originate from the graft donor.

This sequence joins TRBV5-8 and TRBJ1-5; D gene uncertain. CDR3 size: 14 residues. V was clipped by 5 bases and J by 2 bases, with 11 bases between them. Germline lookup yields CDR1 SGHTS and CDR2 YDEGEE. This CDR3 reads CASRTWGGNQPQHF. The CDR3 DNA reads as TGTGCCAGCAGGACCTGGGGAGGCAATCAGCCCCAGCATTTT.

The chain employs TRBV25-1 and TRBJ2-2; D is unresolved. Germline loops: CDR1 MGHDK, CDR2 SYGVNS. The CDR3 runs to 15 residues. Trimming removed 1 base from V and 0 bases from J, with 6 bases in between. The chain's CDR3 is CASSELGPNTGELFF. The CDR3 DNA is TGTGCCAGCAGTGAATTAGGGCCGAACACCGGGGAGCTGTTTTTT.

V is TRBV18 and J is TRBJ2-5; D gene uncertain. V shed 6 bases and J shed 5 bases, with 25 bases lying between them. Germline V gene lookup returns CDR1 KGHSH and CDR2 LQKENI. This CDR3 spans 17 amino acids. The chain's CDR3 is CASSEVMRITVDETQYF. The CDR3 DNA follows: TGTGCCAGCTCTGAAGTTATGCGGATCACCGTCGACGAGACCCAGTACTTC.

The rearrangement joins TRBV4-1 to TRBJ2-3; D unclear. Trimming removed 2 bases at V and 8 bases at J, with 17 bases between. The CDR3 loop spans 15 amino acids. Germline loops: CDR1 MGHRA, CDR2 YSYEKL. CDR3 region: CASSQLGHTLTTQYF. The CDR3 DNA sequence: TGCGCCAGCAGCCAACTTGGGCATACCCTCACTACGCAGTATTTT.

Judged by abundance, this clone is large. V usage is TRBV19 and J usage is TRBJ1-2; D remains ambiguous. This CDR3 has 11 amino acids. The germline V and J ends were trimmed by 9 bases and 8 bases, with 13 bases remaining between them. CDR1 and CDR2 from the germline V gene are LNHDA and SQIVND (reference sequence). Here the CDR3 reads CASGPKIGYTF. The CDR3 DNA sequence: TGTGCCAGCGGGCCCAAGATCGGCTACACCTTC. The variable domain in full, completed from reference TRBV19 and TRBJ1-2, reads DGGITQSPKYLFRKEGQNVTLSCEQNLNHDAMYWYRQDPGQGLRLIYYSQIVNDFQKGDIAEGYSVSREKKESFPLTVTSAQKNPTAFYLCASGPKIGYTFGSGTRLTVV.

This clone was recorded a few times. J is TRBJ1-1 and V is TRBV4-3; a weak D match, TRBD1 (5 bases). The CDR3 runs to 14 residues. The ends were cut back, 0 bases at V and 5 bases at J, with 10 bases in the middle. The germline V gene has CDR1 LGHNA and CDR2 YSLEER. This chain's CDR3 is CASSQDRWGTEAFF. CDR3 coding DNA: TGCGCCAGCAGCCAAGATCGGTGGGGGACTGAAGCTTTCTTT.

The chain links TRBV7-9 to TRBJ2-7, with 7 bases aligning to TRBD1. V lost 6 bases and J lost 0; bases outside the gene matches: 11. The CDR3 contains 16 residues. Germline CDR1 SEHNR, CDR2 FQNEAQ (reference sequence). The CDR3 spells CASSQRQGLNSYEQYF. The CDR3, as DNA: TGTGCCAGCAGTCAACGACAGGGTTTAAACTCCTACGAGCAGTACTTC.

This clone was seen a few times. The rearrangement joins TRBV27 to TRBJ2-1; D is perhaps TRBD1 (7 bases). Trimming pared 4 bases from V and 2 bases from J, leaving 9 bases between. The CDR3 is 14 residues long. Germline values: CDR1 MNHEY, CDR2 SMNVEV (reference sequence). CDR3 nucleotide sequence: TGTGCCAGCAGTTCAGGGGGGACCTACAATGAGCAGTTCTTC. This translates into CASSSGGTYNEQFF.

Sample share makes this clone medium-sized (0.01 to 0.1%). The chain employs TRBV29-1 and TRBJ2-1, with 11 bases identical to TRBD2. The V segment lost 0 bases and the J segment 3 bases; nucleotides outside the gene matches: 13. The CDR3 extends over 19 amino acids. Germline lookup yields CDR1 SQVTM and CDR2 ANQGSEA. In DNA form, the CDR3 reads TGCAGCGTTGAAGATCACGGTAGCGGGAGGGCCCCGATCTACAATGAGCAGTTCTTC. This encodes CSVEDHGSGRAPIYNEQFF.

The chain has TRBV7-2 and TRBJ1-1; no clear D gene. The CDR3 runs 14 residues. Germline CDR1 SGHTA, CDR2 FQGNSA. V lost 1 base and J 1 base, leaving 7 bases between the germline ends. As DNA, the CDR3 is TGTGCCAGCAGCTTAGGGACGCAGAACACTGAAGCTTTCTTT. Amino acids: CASSLGTQNTEAFF.

This clone is classed as medium-sized. The chain couples TRBV28 to TRBJ2-7; a weak D match, TRBD2 (5 bases). The ends were cut back, 2 bases at V and 0 bases at J, with 11 bases in the middle. The CDR3 extends over 15 amino acids. Per germline, CDR1 MDHEN and CDR2 SYDVKM. DNA for the CDR3: TGTGCCAGCAGTTTAGAACGGGGTTTCTCCTACGAGCAGTACTTC. Translating it yields CASSLERGFSYEQYF.

J is TRBJ2-1 and V is TRBV6-9, with TRBD2 matching 8 bases. Germline-derived CDR1 and CDR2 are MNHGY and SVAAGI. V trimming: 4 bases; J trimming: 4 bases; junction bases outside the gene matches: 3. The CDR3 consists of 14 residues. The CDR3 sequence: CASSLAGSYNEQFF. The CDR3 DNA reads as TGTGCCAGCAGTTTAGCGGGGTCGTACAATGAGCAGTTCTTC.

In this sample, this clone is large. The rearrangement links TRBV27 to TRBJ2-7; D is unclear. In germline, CDR1 is MNHEY, CDR2 SMNVEV (reference sequence). The CDR3 length is 14 residues. Trimming removed 8 bases at V and 2 bases at J, with 16 bases between. DNA of the CDR3: TGTGCCAGCGCGGTCGGTGCCAGGCCCTACGAGCAGTACTTC. It yields the protein CASAVGARPYEQYF.

This sequence joins TRBV5-6 and TRBJ2-1; tentatively, D is TRBD1 or TRBD2 (5 bases each). The germline V gene has CDR1 SGHDT and CDR2 YYEEEE. CDR3 length equals 13 residues. The V end lost 5 bases, the J end lost 12 bases, and 18 bases lay between the germline ends. CDR3 in amino acids: CASRTWGGFGQFF. The DNA for the CDR3 is TGTGCCAGCAGGACATGGGGCGGGTTCGGGCAGTTCTTC.

By share, this clone counts as medium-sized. The chain recombines TRBV5-1 with TRBJ1-1, with 7 bases fitting TRBD1. Germline V CDR1 and CDR2: SGHRS, YFSETQ. The length of the CDR3 is 14 residues. After removal of 0 bases from V and 7 bases from J, the junction contained 6 bases not matched to a gene. CDR3 sequence (DNA): TGCGCCAGCAGCTTGGGGGACAGTTCATATGAAGCTTTCTTT. The encoded protein is CASSLGDSSYEAFF.

This clone qualifies as medium-sized. This chain links TRBV27 with TRBJ1-2; weak D call: TRBD1 (6 bases). Trimming left V 0 bases short and J 5 bases short, with 13 bases between. From germline, CDR1 is MNHEY and CDR2 SMNVEV (reference sequence). The CDR3 length is 15 residues. Here the CDR3 DNA reads TGTGCCAGCAGTTTATCTCCGACAGGACTTTATGGCTACACCTTC. This encodes CASSLSPTGLYGYTF.

This clone has more than one count but fewer than ten. The rearrangement uses TRBV4-1 and TRBJ1-2, with D uncertain. The CDR3 consists of 14 residues. V lost 1 base to trimming and J lost 8 bases, with 14 bases between them. Germline V gene data show CDR1 as MGHRA and CDR2 as YSYEKL. Written as DNA, the CDR3 is TGCGCCAGCAGCCAAGTCCACAGCCCGGAGGGCTACACCTTC. Translating it yields CASSQVHSPEGYTF.

This clone was counted between two and nine times. The rearrangement links TRBV28 to TRBJ2-7, with D tentatively TRBD1 or TRBD2 (5 bases each). V was trimmed by 3 bases and J by 7 bases, leaving 19 bases between them. The germline gives CDR1 MDHEN, CDR2 SYDVKM. The CDR3 extends over 15 amino acids. CDR3 nucleotide sequence: TGTGCCAGCAGTTTGGCTCGGGACCCCCGAGGGGAGCAGTACTTC. This codes for CASSLARDPRGEQYF.

There are a few counts of this clone. The V call is TRBV7-2, the J call TRBJ2-7, with D hard to call. CDR3 size: 12 residues. In germline, CDR1 is SGHTA, CDR2 FQGNSA. V lost 2 bases, J lost 6 bases, and 8 bases lay in between. The CDR3 is CASSLNAPEQYF. CDR3 coding DNA: TGTGCCAGCAGCTTAAACGCTCCCGAGCAGTACTTC.

This clone is deemed medium-sized (0.01 to 0.1%). CDR3 in DNA: TGTGCCAGCAGTTTCTCGTCCTACGAGCAGTACTTC. It codes for CASSFSSYEQYF. The V and J genes are TRBV28 and TRBJ2-7; the D is unclear. Germline lookup yields CDR1 MDHEN and CDR2 SYDVKM. V shed 3 bases and J shed 1 base, with 4 bases lying between them. The CDR3 has 12 amino acids.

J is TRBJ1-3 and V is TRBV28; TRBD1 matches at 9 bases. V lost 3 bases to trimming and J lost 2 bases; unmatched junction nucleotides: 5. Germline CDR1 reads MDHEN; CDR2 reads SYDVKM. The length of the CDR3 is 16 residues. CDR3 region: CASSLGQGRTGNTIYF. In nucleotides, the CDR3 is TGTGCCAGCAGTTTGGGACAGGGTAGAACTGGAAACACCATATATTTT. Complete variable domain (other parts from reference TRBV28 and TRBJ1-3): DVKVTQSSRYLVKRTGEKVFLECVQDMDHENMFWYRQDPGLGLRLIYFSYDVKMKEKGDIPEGYSVSREKKERFSLILESASTNQTSMYLCASSLGQGRTGNTIYFGEGSWLTVV.

The V call is TRBV6-5, the J call TRBJ2-1; 7 positions match TRBD1. The V gene end was trimmed by 0 bases and the J gene end by 2 bases; junction bases not matched to a gene: 1. There are 15 residues in the CDR3. Germline CDR1 and CDR2: MNHEY and SVGAGI. CDR3 residues: CASSYSGTAYNEQFF. DNA of the CDR3: TGTGCCAGCAGTTACTCAGGGACAGCCTACAATGAGCAGTTCTTC.

The chain employs TRBV6-5 and TRBJ1-1, with D perhaps matching TRBD1 (5 bases). Germline assignment: CDR1 MNHEY and CDR2 SVGAGI. This CDR3 is 11 amino acids long. The V gene lost 4 bases and the J gene lost 6 bases, with 6 bases spanning the gap. The chain's CDR3 is CASSWGPEAFF. The CDR3 DNA reads TGTGCCAGCAGTTGGGGCCCTGAAGCTTTCTTT.

The chain is built from TRBV27 and TRBJ2-1; D is perhaps TRBD1 (5 bases). This CDR3 region has 16 residues. The germline V and J ends were trimmed by 7 bases and 3 bases, with 19 bases remaining between them. Germline V gene sequence: CDR1 MNHEY, CDR2 SMNVEV (reference sequence). The CDR3 nucleotides are TGTGCCAGCACCCCTTCGGCAGGGATTGTCTACAATGAGCAGTTCTTC. Protein sequence: CASTPSAGIVYNEQFF.

The V call is TRBV28, the J call TRBJ2-5; D not resolved. There are 14 residues in the CDR3. V lost 4 bases and J 4 bases, leaving 13 bases between the germline ends. CDR1 and CDR2 from the germline V gene are MDHEN and SYDVKM. CDR3: CASSSGIWRETQYF. For the CDR3, the DNA is TGTGCCAGCAGTTCCGGTATTTGGCGAGAGACCCAGTACTTC.

This clone came up a few times. The chain links TRBV5-6 to TRBJ2-7, with D perhaps TRBD1 (5 bases). The CDR3 has 14 amino acids. Trimming took off 4 bases at V and 6 bases at J, with 17 bases between the two ends. The germline CDR1 and CDR2 sequences are SGHDT and YYEEEE. CDR3 region: CASSTGRHFSEQYF. DNA of the CDR3: TGTGCCAGCAGCACAGGTCGACACTTTAGCGAGCAGTACTTC.

In its sample, this clone ranks as medium-sized. The genes are TRBV19 and TRBJ2-1; tentative D call: TRBD2 (6 bases). The length of the CDR3 is 16 residues. Germline V lookup: CDR1 LNHDA, CDR2 SQIVND (reference sequence). The V end lost 3 bases, the J end lost 5 bases, and 17 bases lay between the germline ends. For the CDR3, the DNA is TGTGCCAGTAGTATTTCTGGACTAACGTACCACAATGAGCAGTTCTTC. Amino acids: CASSISGLTYHNEQFF.

This clone is termed medium-sized. V gene TRBV5-4 combines with J gene TRBJ2-7; a weak D match, TRBD2 (6 bases). Deletions cut 4 bases from V and 0 bases from J, with 11 bases between. CDR3 length: 14 amino acids. Germline assignment: CDR1 SGHNT and CDR2 YYREEE (reference sequence). The CDR3 protein is CASSLWGDSYEQYF. The CDR3, as DNA: TGTGCCAGCAGCCTGTGGGGGGACTCCTACGAGCAGTACTTC. Together with reference TRBV5-4 and TRBJ2-7, the CDR3 gives the full variable domain: ETGVTQSPTHLIKTRGQQVTLRCSSQSGHNTVSWYQQALGQGPQFIFQYYREEENGRGNFPPRFSGLQFPNYSSELNVNALELDDSALYLCASSLWGDSYEQYFGPGTRLTVT.